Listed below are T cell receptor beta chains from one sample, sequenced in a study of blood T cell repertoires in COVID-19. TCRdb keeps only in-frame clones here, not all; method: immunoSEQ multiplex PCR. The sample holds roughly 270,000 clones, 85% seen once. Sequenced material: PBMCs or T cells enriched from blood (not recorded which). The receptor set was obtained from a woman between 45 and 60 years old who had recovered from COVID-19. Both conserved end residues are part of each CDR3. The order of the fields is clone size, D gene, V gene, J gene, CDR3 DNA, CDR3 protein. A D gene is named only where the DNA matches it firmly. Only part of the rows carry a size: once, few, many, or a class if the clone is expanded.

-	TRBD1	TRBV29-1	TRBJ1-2	TGCAGCGTGGAGGACAGGTCCTACTATGGCTACACCTTC	CSVEDRSYYGYTF
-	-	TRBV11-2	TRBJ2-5	TGTGCCAGCAGCCTTTACACGTCCCAAGAGACCCAGTACTTC	CASSLYTSQETQYF
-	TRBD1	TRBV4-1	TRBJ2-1	TGCGCCAGCAGCCACACCGGGACAGGGTTCAATGAGCAGTTCTTC	CASSHTGTGFNEQFF
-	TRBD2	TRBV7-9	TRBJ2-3	TGTGCCAGCAGCCCCGGGACTAGCGGGGGCGGTACGCAGTATTTT	CASSPGTSGGGTQYF
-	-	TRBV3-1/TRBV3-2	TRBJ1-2	TGTGCCAGCAGCCAAGTCGCCGGGGTCTATGGCTACACCTTC	CASSQVAGVYGYTF
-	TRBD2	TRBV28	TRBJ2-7	TGTGCCAGCAGTTTCAGCGGGGCCTACGAGCAGTACTTC	CASSFSGAYEQYF
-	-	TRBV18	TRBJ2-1	TGTGCCAGCTCACCAGCATTGAGATCCTACAATGAGCAGTTCTTC	CASSPALRSYNEQFF
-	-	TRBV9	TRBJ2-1	TGTGCCAGCAGCGTAGACGGGGGAAGCGAGCAGTTCTTC	CASSVDGGSEQFF
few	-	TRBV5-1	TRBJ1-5	TGCGCCAGCAGCTTAGGGGGACCGAATCAGCCCCAGCATTTT	CASSLGGPNQPQHF
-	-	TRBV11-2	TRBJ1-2	TGTGCCAGCAGCTTAGAGGGGGGAGGTTATGGCTACACCTTC	CASSLEGGGYGYTF
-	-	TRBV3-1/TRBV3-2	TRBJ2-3	TGTGCCAGCAGCCTGTCCCCTAGCGAGGGCACAGATACGCAGTATTTT	CASSLSPSEGTDTQYF
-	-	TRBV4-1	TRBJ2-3	TGCGCCAGCAGCCAAGAGTCCAGGGTTAGCACAGATACGCAGTATTTT	CASSQESRVSTDTQYF
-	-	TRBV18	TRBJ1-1	TGTGCCAGCTCACTCTCTTCTGGGGCCTTGAACACTGAAGCTTTCTTT	CASSLSSGALNTEAFF
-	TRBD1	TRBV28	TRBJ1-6	TGTGCCAGCAGTCCAGTCCTAGGGACAGGGGGCGATTCACCCCTCCACTTT	CASSPVLGTGGDSPLHF
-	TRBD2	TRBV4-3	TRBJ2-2	TGCGCCAGCAGCCAACTAGCGGGGGGCACCGGGGAGCTGTTTTTT	CASSQLAGGTGELFF
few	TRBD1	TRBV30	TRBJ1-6	TGTGCCTGGGACCTATCAGGGGGTTCACCCCTCCACTTT	CAWDLSGGSPLHF
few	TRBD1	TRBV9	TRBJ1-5	TGTGCCAGCAGCGCTGGACAGGGGATCATTCAGCCCCAGCATTTT	CASSAGQGIIQPQHF
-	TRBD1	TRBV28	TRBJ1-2	TGTGCCAGCAGTTCGACAGGGTGGGAGGGCTACACCTTC	CASSSTGWEGYTF
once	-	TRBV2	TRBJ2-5	TGTGCCAGCACCCTGACTAGTAAAGAGACCCAGTACTTC	CASTLTSKETQYF
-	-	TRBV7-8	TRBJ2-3	TGTGCCAGCAGCCCGCAGGATACGCAGTATTTT	CASSPQDTQYF
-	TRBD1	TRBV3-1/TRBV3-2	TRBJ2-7	TGTGCCAGCAGCCACCGGACAGGGGTCAGCGAGCAGTACTTC	CASSHRTGVSEQYF
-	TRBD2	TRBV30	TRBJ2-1	TGTGCCTGGAGCTCGCTAGCGGGAGGGTCTGAGCAGTTCTTC	CAWSSLAGGSEQFF
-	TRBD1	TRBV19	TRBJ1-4	TGTGCCAGTAGTACCACAGGGGGGACTAATGAAAAACTGTTTTTT	CASSTTGGTNEKLFF
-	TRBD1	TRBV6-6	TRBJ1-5	TGTGCCAGCAGGCCGAACGACAGGGTTAGCAATCAGCCCCAGCATTTT	CASRPNDRVSNQPQHF
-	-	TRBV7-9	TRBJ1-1	TGTGCCAGCAGCTTAGCGACGGGAGAAGCTTTCTTT	CASSLATGEAFF
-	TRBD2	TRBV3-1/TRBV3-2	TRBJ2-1	TGTGCCAGCAGCCAAGGCATTCGGGGACTAGAAAACAATGAGCAGTTCTTC	CASSQGIRGLENNEQFF
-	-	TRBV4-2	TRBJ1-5	TGTGCCAGCAGCCAAGATATAGGGGCCGGTGGACAGCCCCAGCATTTT	CASSQDIGAGGQPQHF
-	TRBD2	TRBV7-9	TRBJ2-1	TGTGCCAGCAGCTCTCCGGGACTAGCGGGCAATGAGCAGTTCTTC	CASSSPGLAGNEQFF
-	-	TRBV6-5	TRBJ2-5	TGTGCCAGCAGTTACTCGACCAGCGGCGGTGGGACCCAGTACTTC	CASSYSTSGGGTQYF
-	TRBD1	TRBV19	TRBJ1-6	TGTGCCAGTAGTATTGGACAGGGGAGCTCCTATAATTCACCCCTCCACTTT	CASSIGQGSSYNSPLHF
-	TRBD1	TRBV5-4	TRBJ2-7	TGTGCCAGCAGCTCCCGGGACAGCTCCTACGAGCAGTACTTC	CASSSRDSSYEQYF
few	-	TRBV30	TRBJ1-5	TGTGCCTGGAGTGGCAGGGGAAGCGATCAGCCCCAGCATTTT	CAWSGRGSDQPQHF
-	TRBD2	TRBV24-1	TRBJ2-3	TGTGCCACCAGTGACCCACAAATAGCGGGGGACACAGATACGCAGTATTTT	CATSDPQIAGDTDTQYF
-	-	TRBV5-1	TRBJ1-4	TGCGCCAGCAGCATGGGGCCTTCAACTAATGAAAAACTGTTTTTT	CASSMGPSTNEKLFF
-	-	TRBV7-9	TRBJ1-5	TGTGCCAGCAGCTTGGATACAGGGAATCAGCCCCAGCATTTT	CASSLDTGNQPQHF
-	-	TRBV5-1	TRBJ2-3	TGCGCCAGCAGATACGACGGGAGACAAACAGATACGCAGTATTTT	CASRYDGRQTDTQYF
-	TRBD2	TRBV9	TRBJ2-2	TGTGCCAGCAGCCCCCAGCGGGGCGTCCCCGGGGAGCTGTTTTTT	CASSPQRGVPGELFF
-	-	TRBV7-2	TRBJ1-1	TGTGCCAGCAGCTTCACAGGGTGGGCCGGAGCTTTCTTT	CASSFTGWAGAFF
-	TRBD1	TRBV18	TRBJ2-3	TGTGCCAGCTCACTAGAACAGGGGGCTAAAGCAGATACGCAGTATTTT	CASSLEQGAKADTQYF
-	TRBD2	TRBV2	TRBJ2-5	TGTGCCAGCAAGGAGGGGAGGGGAGAGACCCAGTACTTC	CASKEGRGETQYF
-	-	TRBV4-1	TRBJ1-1	TGCGCCAGCAGCCAAGGCCTCGATAGGAACACTGAAGCTTTCTTT	CASSQGLDRNTEAFF
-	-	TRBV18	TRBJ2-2	TGTGCCAGCTCATACACCGGCCAGGGAGGTACCGGGGAGCTGTTTTTT	CASSYTGQGGTGELFF
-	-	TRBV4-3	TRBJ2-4	TGCGCCAGCAGCCAAGATCTTTCAGGGGCTCGGGCCAAAAACATTCAGTACTTC	CASSQDLSGARAKNIQYF
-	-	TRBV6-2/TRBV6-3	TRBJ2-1	TGTGCCAGCAGTTTCTCGTCGTACAATGAGCAGTTCTTC	CASSFSSYNEQFF
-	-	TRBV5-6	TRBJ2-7	TGTGCCAGCAGCTTCGGGGGGCCGCCCAACTACGAGCAGTACTTC	CASSFGGPPNYEQYF
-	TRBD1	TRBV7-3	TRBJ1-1	TGTGCCAGCAGCCTGACAGGGGGGAACACTGAAGCTTTCTTT	CASSLTGGNTEAFF
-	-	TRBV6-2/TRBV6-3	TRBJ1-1	TGTGCCAGCAGCCCTACCGCGTGGGGAGGTATCTTT	CASSPTAWGGIF
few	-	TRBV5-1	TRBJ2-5	TGCGCCAGCAGAGTCGCCAGCGAACAAGAGACCCAGTACTTC	CASRVASEQETQYF
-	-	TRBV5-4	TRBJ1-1	TGTGCCAGCAGCTTGTCAAGGGGGAATGAAGCTTTCTTT	CASSLSRGNEAFF
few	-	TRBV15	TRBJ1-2	TGTGCCACCAGCAGAGAGGTTTTGGGAGGGGGCTACACCTTC	CATSREVLGGGYTF
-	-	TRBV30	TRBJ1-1	TGTGCCTGGAGTGTAATGGACGGGGGGCGGAATATAGAAGCTTTCTTT	CAWSVMDGGRNIEAFF
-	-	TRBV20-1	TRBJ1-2	TGCAGTGCCGAGGAAAACTATGGCTACACCTTC	CSAEENYGYTF
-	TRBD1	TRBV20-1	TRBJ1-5	TGCAGTGCTAGTCGGGGACAGGGACCGGGTCAGCCCCAGCATTTT	CSASRGQGPGQPQHF